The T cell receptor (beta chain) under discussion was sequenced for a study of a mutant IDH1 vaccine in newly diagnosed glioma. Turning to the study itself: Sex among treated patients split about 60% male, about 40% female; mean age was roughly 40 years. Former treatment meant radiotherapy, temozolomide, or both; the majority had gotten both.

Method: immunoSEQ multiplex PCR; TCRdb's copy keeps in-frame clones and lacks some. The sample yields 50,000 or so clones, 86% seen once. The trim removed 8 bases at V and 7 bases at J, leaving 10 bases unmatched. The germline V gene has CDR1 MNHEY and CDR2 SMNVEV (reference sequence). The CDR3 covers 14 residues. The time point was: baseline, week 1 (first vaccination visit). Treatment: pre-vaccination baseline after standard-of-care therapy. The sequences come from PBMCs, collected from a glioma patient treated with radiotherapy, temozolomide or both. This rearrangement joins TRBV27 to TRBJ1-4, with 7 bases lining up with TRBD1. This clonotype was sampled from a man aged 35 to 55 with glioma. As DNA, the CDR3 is TGTGCCAGCCGCCTCCAGGGGGGAGGTGAAAAACTGTTTTTT. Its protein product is CASRLQGGGEKLFF.